This TCR beta chain came from a study of cytomegalovirus exposure and HLA in healthy donors. Study details: Samples from HLA-typed donors yielded about 80 million unique TCRs in an early data release.

Study conclusions and caveats: TRBV6-2, TRBV6-3 and some other V segments were excluded as indistinguishable.

Points on this clone: Its antigen is currently unknown.

60 Vbeta and 13 Jbeta primers were used in PCR. Produced via immunoSEQ multiplex PCR; TCRdb's table is partial and in-frame only. The data show 90,000 to 110,000 clones, 78% seen once. The CDR3 has 14 residues. Germline V gene data show CDR1 as SGDLS and CDR2 as YYNGEE. The ends were cut back, 0 bases at V and 3 bases at J, with 10 bases in the middle. The chain uses TRBV9 and TRBJ2-7; D unresolved. The sequence came from a man aged 25-40 years in good health and CMV-seronegative. Material for sequencing was PBMCs. The CDR3 spells CASSVGHTVYEQYF. CDR3 nucleotide sequence: TGTGCCAGCAGCGTAGGCCACACCGTCTACGAGCAGTACTTC.